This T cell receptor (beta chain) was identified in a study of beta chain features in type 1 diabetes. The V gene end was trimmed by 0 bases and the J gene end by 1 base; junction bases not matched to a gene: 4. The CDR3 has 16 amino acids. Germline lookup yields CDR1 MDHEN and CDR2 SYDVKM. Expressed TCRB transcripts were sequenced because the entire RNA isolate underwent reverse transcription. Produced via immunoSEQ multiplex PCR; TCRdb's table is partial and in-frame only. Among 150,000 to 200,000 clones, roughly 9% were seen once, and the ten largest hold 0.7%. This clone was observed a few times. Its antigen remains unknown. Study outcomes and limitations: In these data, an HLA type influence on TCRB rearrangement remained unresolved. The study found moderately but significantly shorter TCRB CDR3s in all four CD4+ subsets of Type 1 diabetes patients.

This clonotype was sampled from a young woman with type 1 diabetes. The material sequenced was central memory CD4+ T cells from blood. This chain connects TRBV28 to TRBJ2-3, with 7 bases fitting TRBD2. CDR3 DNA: TGTGCCAGCAGTTTATGGCAGGCGGGGGGCACAGATACGCAGTATTTT. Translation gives CASSLWQAGGTDTQYF.